One sample yielded the 29 T cell receptor beta chains listed below, sequenced in a study of cytomegalovirus exposure and HLA in healthy donors. 60 Vbeta and 13 Jbeta primers were used in PCR. The data were produced by immunoSEQ multiplex PCR, yet TCRdb's version contains in-frame clones alone and is incomplete. In the table there are approximately 130,000 clones, 81% of which are singletons. Sequencing was performed on PBMCs. The receptor source for this set is a man between 18 and 35 years old in good health and CMV-seronegative.

The chain uses TRBV7-2 and TRBJ1-1; D is possibly TRBD1 (6 bases). Germline V gives CDR1 SGHTA, CDR2 FQGNSA. With 4 bases removed from V and 5 bases from J, the gap between germline ends came to 17 bases. This CDR3 has 15 amino acids. The CDR3 loop reads CASSYFGGAPTEAFF. CDR3 in DNA: TGTGCCAGCAGCTACTTCGGGGGGGCCCCGACTGAAGCTTTCTTT.

CDR3 loop: CASSPNPGFTDTQYF. In DNA form, the CDR3 reads TGCGCCAGCAGCCCCAACCCCGGTTTCACAGATACGCAGTATTTT. The rearrangement joins TRBV4-1 to TRBJ2-3; D is unclear. Germline CDR1 is MGHRA and CDR2 is YSYEKL. The CDR3 length is 15 residues. Trimming took 4 bases from V and 2 from J, leaving 13 bases between them.

This clone was counted a single time. V usage is TRBV2 and J usage is TRBJ2-3; 9 nucleotides agree with TRBD2. V was clipped by 1 base and J by 8 bases; unmatched bases: 4. This CDR3 is 14 amino acids long. Germline V gene lookup returns CDR1 SNHLY and CDR2 FYNNEI. The CDR3 bases are TGTGCCAGCAGTGAAGAAGCGGGGGGCCCTACGCAGTATTTT. Protein sequence: CASSEEAGGPTQYF. Filled out from reference TRBV2 and TRBJ2-3, the complete variable domain reads EPEVTQTPSHQVTQMGQEVILRCVPISNHLYFYWYRQILGQKVEFLVSFYNNEISEKSEIFDDQFSVERPDGSNFTLKIRSTKLEDSAMYFCASSEEAGGPTQYFGPGTRLTVL.

The chain is built from TRBV6-1 and TRBJ2-7; possibly TRBD2 for D (6 bases). The CDR3 has 14 residues. In germline, CDR1 is MNHNS, CDR2 SASEGT. Trimming removed 4 bases from V and 7 bases from J, with 17 bases in between. The CDR3 spells CASSVPAGGTEQYF. CDR3 sequence (DNA): TGTGCCAGCAGTGTCCCAGCCGGGGGAACAGAGCAGTACTTC.

The table lists this clone with a count of one. The gene calls are TRBV19 and TRBJ2-1; 8 bases fit TRBD2. Germline V gene sequence: CDR1 LNHDA, CDR2 SQIVND (reference sequence). The CDR3 loop spans 16 amino acids. V lost 3 bases, J lost 5 bases, and 9 bases stayed unmatched. CDR3 bases: TGTGCCAGTAGTATCAGCGTAGCGGGGCTGAACAATGAGCAGTTCTTC. This sequence encodes CASSISVAGLNNEQFF.

The chain joins TRBV5-5 to TRBJ2-1; 8 nucleotides line up with TRBD2. CDR3 size: 13 residues. V dropped 4 bases and J dropped 8; count of bases not matched to a gene: 5. Germline loops: CDR1 SGHKS, CDR2 YYEKEE (reference sequence). CDR3 sequence reads: CASSRDGGDEQFF. The CDR3 bases are TGTGCCAGCAGCCGGGACGGGGGGGATGAGCAGTTCTTC.

The CDR3 bases are TGCGCCAGCAGCTCCACAGGGGGATCCTACGAGCAGTACTTC. The encoded protein is CASSSTGGSYEQYF. This sequence joins TRBV5-1 and TRBJ2-5; 8 bases align to TRBD1. TRBJ2-7 explains the end of the DNA better; the J call may be wrong. Germline lookup yields CDR1 SGHRS and CDR2 YFSETQ. CDR3 length: 14 amino acids.

This clone was seen a single time. This chain connects TRBV5-1 to TRBJ2-5, with TRBD1 matching 7 bases. CDR3 length equals 14 residues. J gave up 2 bases and V 4 bases, and 5 bases lay outside the gene matches. The germline gives CDR1 SGHRS, CDR2 YFSETQ. CDR3 sequence (DNA): TGCGCCAGCAGCGGGGGACAGCGACAAGAGACCCAGTACTTC. This translates into CASSGGQRQETQYF. Full variable domain (outside the CDR3, taken from reference TRBV5-1 and TRBJ2-5): KAGVTQTPRYLIKTRGQQVTLSCSPISGHRSVSWYQQTPGQGLQFLFEYFSETQRNKGNFPGRFSGRQFSNSRSEMNVSTLELGDSALYLCASSGGQRQETQYFGPGTRLLVL.

The chain uses TRBV4-3 and TRBJ2-1; a weak D match, TRBD1 (7 bases). Trimming stripped 1 base from V and 7 bases from J, with 17 bases between. This CDR3 comprises 16 residues. Germline V lookup: CDR1 LGHNA, CDR2 YSLEER. This CDR3 is CASSQVRGARWNEQFF. As DNA, the CDR3 is TGCGCCAGCAGCCAAGTCAGGGGGGCCCGATGGAATGAGCAGTTCTTC.

The chain recombines TRBV6-1 with TRBJ1-2, with D tentatively TRBD1 (5 bases). Germline V gene sequence: CDR1 MNHNS, CDR2 SASEGT. V lost 7 bases to trimming and J lost 3 bases, with 12 bases between them. This CDR3 is built from 13 residues. The CDR3 is CASTEVRDYGYTF. The CDR3 nucleotides are TGTGCCAGCACCGAGGTCAGGGACTATGGCTACACCTTC.

The chain has TRBV19 and TRBJ1-1; D perhaps matches TRBD1 (5 bases). V lost 5 bases, J lost 9 bases, and 16 bases lay in between. From germline, CDR1 is LNHDA and CDR2 SQIVND (reference sequence). The CDR3 is 13 amino acids. CDR3 DNA sequence: TGTGCCAGTAGTCCCCTTTCGGGGGACCAAGCTTTCTTT. Its protein product is CASSPLSGDQAFF.

The chain links TRBV27 to TRBJ1-1, with D maybe TRBD1 (6 bases). CDR3 length: 14 amino acids. V dropped 2 bases and J dropped 5 bases, with 12 bases sitting between them. CDR1 and CDR2 (germline): MNHEY, SMNVEV (reference sequence). The CDR3 loop is CASSLGGGETEAFF. CDR3 in DNA: TGTGCCAGCAGTTTAGGGGGGGGCGAGACTGAAGCTTTCTTT.

As to this clone: Its ends do not fully match the called genes, so a read error is possible. V and J are TRBV5-6 and TRBJ1-6, with 7 bases lining up with TRBD1. Germline V gives CDR1 SGHDT, CDR2 YYEEEE. This CDR3 comprises 17 residues. CDR3 coding DNA: TGTGCCAGCGGCTTGGTACAAGCAGGGGGTAATAATTCACCCCTCCACTTT. This sequence encodes CASGLVQAGGNNSPLHF. Full variable domain (outside the CDR3, taken from reference TRBV5-6 and TRBJ1-6): DAGVTQSPTHLIKTRGQQVTLRCSPKSGHDTVSWYQQALGQGPQFIFQYYEEEERQRGNFPDRFSGHQFPNYSSELNVNALLLGDSALYLCASGLVQAGGNNSPLHFGNGTRLTVT.

The rearrangement uses TRBV5-6 and TRBJ1-1; D perhaps matches TRBD1 (5 bases). This CDR3 contains 13 residues. Trimming shortened V by 6 bases and J by 4 bases, and 13 bases separated the two germline ends. Germline CDR1 SGHDT, CDR2 YYEEEE. CDR3 sequence (DNA): TGTGCCAGCAACCTAGACAGATCCACTGAAGCTTTCTTT. Residues: CASNLDRSTEAFF.

The chain employs TRBV13 and TRBJ2-5, with 11 bases identical to TRBD2. The CDR3 consists of 18 residues. The ends lost 1 base at V and 5 bases at J; junction bases unmatched: 12. Germline CDR1 is PRHDT and CDR2 is FYEKMQ (reference sequence). The CDR3: CASSLERATSGAGETQYF. The DNA of the CDR3 is TGTGCCAGCAGCTTAGAGCGGGCGACTAGCGGGGCTGGGGAGACCCAGTACTTC.

This chain joins TRBV9 and TRBJ1-1; D is possibly TRBD1 (6 bases). Trimming cost V 3 bases and J 7 bases, with 16 bases left between them. From germline, CDR1 is SGDLS and CDR2 YYNGEE. The CDR3 totals 14 residues. In DNA form, the CDR3 reads TGTGCCAGCAGCGCTGGGGCGGGGGCCATTGAAGCTTTCTTT. Residues: CASSAGAGAIEAFF.

This clone was seen a handful of times. V and J are TRBV7-8 and TRBJ2-5; 7 nucleotides match TRBD2. Trimming took 4 bases from V and 4 from J; bases not matched to a gene: 12. This CDR3 comprises 16 residues. Germline loops: CDR1 SGHVS, CDR2 FQNEAQ. CDR3 residues: CASSSNPTSPRETQYF. The CDR3, as DNA: TGTGCCAGCAGCTCTAATCCGACTAGCCCGAGAGAGACCCAGTACTTC. Full variable domain (missing parts from reference TRBV7-8 and TRBJ2-5): GAGVSQSPRYKVAKRGQDVALRCDPISGHVSLFWYQQALGQGPEFLTYFQNEAQLDKSGLPSDRFFAERPEGSVSTLKIQRTQQEDSAVYLCASSSNPTSPRETQYFGPGTRLLVL.

The V call is TRBV6-5, the J call TRBJ2-3; no definite D call. The germline V gene has CDR1 MNHEY and CDR2 SVGAGI. The CDR3 loop spans 13 amino acids. V was pared by 4 bases and J by 7 bases, with 12 bases between. The chain's CDR3 is CASSSVWPNTQYF. CDR3 in DNA: TGTGCCAGCAGTTCCGTTTGGCCCAATACGCAGTATTTT.

This chain uses TRBV9 with TRBJ1-1; 7 nucleotides agree with TRBD1. Germline V lookup: CDR1 SGDLS, CDR2 YYNGEE. The CDR3 loop spans 15 amino acids. V shed 4 bases, J shed 3 bases, and the junction held 9 bases outside the gene matches. The CDR3 DNA is TGTGCCAGCAGCACGCGGACAGGTTCCGACACTGAAGCTTTCTTT. Encoded protein: CASSTRTGSDTEAFF.

The CDR3 is CASSLGGPVTGELFF. As DNA, the CDR3 is TGCGCCAGCAGCTTGGGAGGGCCAGTCACCGGGGAGCTGTTTTTT. This sequence joins TRBV5-1 and TRBJ2-2; tentatively, D is TRBD2 (5 bases). V was clipped by 0 bases and J by 4 bases, with 10 bases between them. Germline V lookup: CDR1 SGHRS, CDR2 YFSETQ. The CDR3 is 15 residues long.

The chain links TRBV5-4 to TRBJ2-3; 8 positions match TRBD1. Germline V gene data show CDR1 as SGHNT and CDR2 as YYREEE (reference sequence). This CDR3 is built from 16 residues. The V segment lost 4 bases and the J segment 3 bases; nucleotides outside the gene matches: 10. DNA of the CDR3: TGTGCCAGCAGCCGACCACGGACAGGGATAACAGATACGCAGTATTTT. This sequence encodes CASSRPRTGITDTQYF.

For this clone: Sequence at one end of the junction differs from germline and may be a read error. The rearrangement joins TRBV7-9 to TRBJ2-7, with D hard to call. This CDR3 contains 11 residues. Germline CDR1 reads SEHNR; CDR2 reads FQNEAQ (reference sequence). Written as DNA, the CDR3 is TGTTCCAGCAGCCCAGACTACGAGCAGTACTTC. It encodes CSSSPDYEQYF.

The chain uses TRBV6-5 and TRBJ2-7; 10 nucleotides agree with TRBD1. The CDR3 totals 14 residues. Trimming at V came to 5 bases and at J to 7 bases, leaving 8 bases not matched to a gene. Germline loops: CDR1 MNHEY, CDR2 SVGAGI. The CDR3 spells CASSETGGSGEQYF. As DNA, the CDR3 is TGTGCCAGCAGTGAGACAGGGGGCTCTGGAGAGCAGTACTTC.

This clone was observed a handful of times. This chain uses TRBV7-9 with TRBJ2-1, with a tentative D call TRBD1 (6 bases). This CDR3 contains 15 residues. From germline, CDR1 is SEHNR and CDR2 FQNEAQ (reference sequence). Between the trimmed V and J ends, which lost 1 base and 6 bases, there was a span of 13 bases. The CDR3 here is CASSLGGQGSNEQFF. The DNA for the CDR3 is TGTGCCAGCAGCTTAGGAGGGCAGGGGAGCAATGAGCAGTTCTTC.

DNA of the CDR3: TGCGCCAGCAGTCCCATCACGGGGAAGAACACTGAAGCTTTCTTT. Its protein is CASSPITGKNTEAFF. V usage is TRBV4-1 and J usage is TRBJ1-1, with D unclear. Trimming left V 6 bases short and J 1 base short, with 15 bases between. The CDR3 extends over 15 amino acids. Germline CDR1 MGHRA, CDR2 YSYEKL.

This clone was observed once. CDR3 residues: CASQGYRVRNTIYF. The CDR3 nucleotides are TGTGCCAGCCAGGGCTACAGAGTCCGGAACACCATATATTTT. The chain links TRBV6-1 to TRBJ1-3, with D perhaps TRBD1 (5 bases). Per germline, CDR1 MNHNS and CDR2 SASEGT. Trimming cost V 8 bases and J 7 bases, with 18 bases left between them. The CDR3 sequence is 14 residues long.

The chain is built from TRBV5-4 and TRBJ2-7, with TRBD1 matching over 8 bases. V dropped 0 bases and J dropped 6; count of bases not matched to a gene: 11. CDR3 size: 16 residues. The V gene's germline CDR1 is SGHNT and CDR2 YYREEE (reference sequence). CDR3 sequence: CASSLEARQGWSEQYF. The CDR3 DNA reads as TGTGCCAGCAGCTTGGAGGCCCGACAGGGGTGGAGCGAGCAGTACTTC.

The genes are TRBV5-4 and TRBJ1-1; D may be TRBD1 (6 bases). The CDR3 is 17 amino acids. Germline V gives CDR1 SGHNT, CDR2 YYREEE (reference sequence). V was clipped by 6 bases and J by 4 bases, with 25 bases between them. This chain's CDR3 is CASNHAGTTGRSTEAFF. The CDR3 bases are TGTGCCAGCAACCACGCCGGGACAACGGGTCGAAGCACTGAAGCTTTCTTT.

CDR3 sequence reads: CASSEGLAGGTDTQYF. The CDR3 bases are TGCGCCAGCAGCGAGGGACTAGCGGGGGGCACAGATACGCAGTATTTT. The V call is TRBV5-1, the J call TRBJ2-3, with TRBD2 matching 14 bases. J was trimmed by 1 base and V by 4 bases; bases with no gene match: 2. Germline-derived CDR1 and CDR2 are SGHRS and YFSETQ. This CDR3 is built from 16 residues.